A single sample is the source of the 21 T cell receptor beta chains below, sequenced in a study of OX40 agonist ivuxolimab in advanced cancers. The table came from immunoSEQ multiplex PCR; TCRdb's copy has only in-frame clones and leaves some out. The table has under 95,000 clones, around 84% seen once. Sequencing was performed on CD4+ or CD8+ T cells sorted from blood, taken in a trial of the OX40 agonist ivuxolimab. The receptors were gathered from an adult with an advanced solid tumor such as melanoma, head and neck, liver or kidney cancer.

The chain has TRBV18 and TRBJ2-7; a possible D gene is TRBD2 (5 bases). V was cut by 3 bases and J by 2 bases, with 8 bases left in between. The germline V gene has CDR1 KGHSH and CDR2 LQKENI. The CDR3 extends over 13 amino acids. The CDR3 region is CASSPDGTYEQYF. For the CDR3, the DNA is TGTGCCAGCTCACCCGACGGGACCTACGAGCAGTACTTC.

The chain combines TRBV9 with TRBJ1-4; perhaps TRBD1 as D (5 bases). The germline V and J ends were trimmed by 4 bases and 2 bases, with 9 bases remaining between them. Germline CDR1 is SGDLS and CDR2 is YYNGEE. CDR3 length: 14 residues. This CDR3 is CASSSGDTNEKLFF. CDR3 nucleotide sequence: TGTGCCAGCAGCTCGGGGGACACTAATGAAAAACTGTTTTTT. Together with reference TRBV9 and TRBJ1-4, the CDR3 gives the full variable domain: DSGVTQTPKHLITATGQRVTLRCSPRSGDLSVYWYQQSLDQGLQFLIQYYNGEERAKGNILERFSAQQFPDLHSELNLSSLELGDSALYFCASSSGDTNEKLFFGSGTQLSVL.

This clone has a single count. V is TRBV29-1 and J is TRBJ2-1; no clear D. The CDR3 extends over 12 amino acids. Trimming took off 3 bases at V and 4 bases at J, with 7 bases between the two ends. Germline CDR1 is SQVTM and CDR2 is ANQGSEA. CDR3 loop: CSVELSYNEQFF. The CDR3 DNA reads as TGCAGCGTTGAGCTCAGTTACAATGAGCAGTTCTTC.

The rearrangement joins TRBV14 to TRBJ2-7; 9 bases align to TRBD1. The V and J ends lost 4 bases and 5 bases, in that order; junction bases with no gene match: 9. Germline CDR1 is SGHDN and CDR2 is FVKESK. There are 15 residues in the CDR3. The chain's CDR3 is CASSRPGQGLDEQYV. CDR3 coding DNA: TGTGCCAGCAGCCGCCCGGGACAGGGTCTCGACGAGCAGTACGTC.

This clone was seen once. This chain uses TRBV2 with TRBJ2-6; weak D call: TRBD1 (7 bases). Germline values: CDR1 SNHLY, CDR2 FYNNEI. Trimming removed 6 bases from V and 1 base from J, with 19 bases in between. This CDR3 region has 18 residues. CDR3 loop: CASREGGTVDSGANVLTF. The CDR3 DNA sequence: TGTGCCAGCAGGGAGGGTGGGACAGTGGATTCTGGGGCCAACGTCCTGACTTTC.

CDR3 in DNA: TGTGCCAGTATAAAGGGGAGCATGAACACTGAAGCTTTCTTT. Its protein is CASIKGSMNTEAFF. V usage is TRBV19 and J usage is TRBJ1-1; a possible D gene is TRBD1 (5 bases). Trimming took off 7 bases at V and 0 bases at J, with 12 bases between the two ends. CDR3 length equals 14 residues. In germline, CDR1 is LNHDA, CDR2 SQIVND (reference sequence).

V usage is TRBV27 and J usage is TRBJ2-5; 8 bases are a match to TRBD1. Germline CDR1 reads MNHEY; CDR2 reads SMNVEV (reference sequence). The ends lost 6 bases at V and 5 bases at J; junction bases unmatched: 5. The CDR3 sequence is 13 residues long. In DNA, the CDR3 is TGTGCCAGCAGAAGGACAGGGACGGAGACCCAGTACTTC. Translating gives CASRRTGTETQYF.

This clone was picked up a small number of times. Within the sample, other DNA sequences also encode this same CDR3. J is TRBJ1-1 and V is TRBV18; D is uncertain. With 1 base removed from V and 8 bases from J, the gap between germline ends came to 8 bases. Germline loops: CDR1 KGHSH, CDR2 LQKENI. The CDR3 sequence is 12 residues long. The CDR3 DNA follows: TGTGCCAGCTCACCACGTACGGGAGAAGCTTTCTTT. Protein product: CASSPRTGEAFF.

This clone was seen more than once but under ten times. The sample carries other DNA sequences with the same CDR3. This chain joins TRBV6-5 and TRBJ1-1, with 7 bases aligning to TRBD1. Trimming at V came to 6 bases and at J to 1 base, leaving 5 bases not matched to a gene. Germline-derived CDR1 and CDR2 are MNHEY and SVGAGI. The CDR3 length is 14 residues. Here the CDR3 DNA reads TGTGCCAGCAGGCCGGGACAGACGAACACTGAAGCTTTCTTT. Residues: CASRPGQTNTEAFF.

J is TRBJ2-7 and V is TRBV6-1; D gene ambiguous. The CDR3 spans 13 residues. Germline V gives CDR1 MNHNS, CDR2 SASEGT. Trimming removed 8 bases at V and 3 bases at J, with 14 bases between. The CDR3 sequence: CASGLTVYYEQYF. CDR3 coding DNA: TGTGCCAGCGGATTGACTGTCTACTACGAGCAGTACTTC.

The J gene is TRBJ2-2, the V gene TRBV19; no clear D gene. Trimming shortened V by 7 bases and J by 2 bases, and 20 bases separated the two germline ends. The CDR3 has 17 amino acids. CDR1 is LNHDA and CDR2 is SQIVND in the germline V gene (reference sequence). DNA of the CDR3: TGTGCCAGTACCCCAACCGTGAACCTACGCAACACCGGGGAGCTGTTTTTT. It encodes CASTPTVNLRNTGELFF.

CDR3 loop: CASSLKTGMTEAFF. CDR3 nucleotide sequence: TGTGCCAGCAGCTTAAAGACAGGGATGACTGAAGCTTTCTTT. J is TRBJ1-1 and V is TRBV7-2; 7 bases agree with TRBD1. This CDR3 has 14 residues. Germline V gives CDR1 SGHTA, CDR2 FQGNSA. J gave up 5 bases and V 2 bases, and 5 bases lay outside the gene matches.

This clone was detected only a few times. Other DNA sequences of this sample code for an identical CDR3. The chain links TRBV5-1 to TRBJ2-3; possible D gene TRBD1, 5 bases. This CDR3 has 14 residues. The germline gives CDR1 SGHRS, CDR2 YFSETQ. V dropped 0 bases and J dropped 2 bases, with 7 bases sitting between them. Here the CDR3 reads CASSLGQPTDTQYF. The CDR3 nucleotides read TGCGCCAGCAGCTTGGGACAGCCCACAGATACGCAGTATTTT.

In this sample, this clone turned up once. The chain employs TRBV28 and TRBJ2-7; 11 nucleotides align to TRBD1. CDR1 MDHEN and CDR2 SYDVKM come from the germline V gene. V was clipped by 6 bases and J by 6 bases; unmatched bases: 7. This CDR3 region has 14 residues. In nucleotides, the CDR3 is TGTGCCAGCAGCCCTGGACAGGGGGCGGGCGAGCAGTACGTC. Residues: CASSPGQGAGEQYV.

On this clone itself: A much larger clone differs by one base, so this may be a read error. At the DNA level, this CDR3 is encoded by other sequences in the same sample as well. The V and J genes are TRBV11-2 and TRBJ1-4, with no clear D. The CDR3 length is 14 residues. Germline V gene lookup returns CDR1 SGHAT and CDR2 FQNNGV. With 3 bases removed from V and 7 bases from J, the gap between germline ends came to 12 bases. This CDR3 reads CASSFKGRGEKLFF. The CDR3 DNA follows: TGTGCCAGCAGCTTTAAGGGCAGAGGTGAAAAACTGTTTTTT. The complete variable domain, with remaining parts taken from reference TRBV11-2 and TRBJ1-4, reads EAGVAQSPRYKIIEKRQSVAFWCNPISGHATLYWYQQILGQGPKLLIQFQNNGVVDDSQLPKDRFSAERLKGVDSTLKIQPAKLEDSAVYLCASSFKGRGEKLFFGSGTQLSVL.

This clone was observed once. The chain carries TRBV6-5 and TRBJ1-1; 8 nucleotides match TRBD1. V dropped 6 bases and J dropped 4; count of bases not matched to a gene: 7. Germline assignment: CDR1 MNHEY and CDR2 SVGAGI. This CDR3 is 14 amino acids long. The CDR3 DNA reads TGTGCCAGCAGAATCGGACAGGGAGGCACTGAAGCTTTCTTT. It codes for CASRIGQGGTEAFF.

The V gene is TRBV7-3, the J gene TRBJ2-1; TRBD2 matches 13 bases. CDR3 size: 20 residues. V gave up 5 bases and J gave up 0 bases; unmatched junction bases: 13. CDR1 is SGHTA, CDR2 FQGTGA, per germline. This CDR3 is CASSRTSGGAPLGSYNEQFF. For the CDR3, the DNA is TGTGCCAGCAGCCGTACTAGCGGGGGGGCTCCCCTGGGCTCCTACAATGAGCAGTTCTTC.

The CDR3 is CASSLGVQNTIYF. The DNA of the CDR3 is TGTGCCAGCAGCTTAGGGGTACAAAACACCATATATTTT. The V call is TRBV7-6, the J call TRBJ1-3; unclear D gene. Germline-derived CDR1 and CDR2 are SGHVS and FNYEAQ. V lost 1 base to trimming and J lost 6 bases, with 7 bases between them. The CDR3 runs to 13 residues.

CDR3 in DNA: TGTGCCAGTAGTATGAGGCGGGGGCAAGAGACCCAGTACTTC. It is translated as CASSMRRGQETQYF. J is TRBJ2-5 and V is TRBV19; 7 nucleotides align to TRBD2. The CDR3 contains 14 residues. The germline V gene encodes CDR1 LNHDA and CDR2 SQIVND (reference sequence). Losses at the gene ends were 3 bases for V and 2 bases for J; bases not matched to a gene: 3.

The rearrangement uses TRBV18 and TRBJ2-5; tentatively, D is TRBD1 (6 bases). V lost 5 bases and J lost 1, with 11 bases in between. Germline V CDR1 and CDR2: KGHSH, LQKENI. This CDR3 has 14 residues. As DNA, the CDR3 is TGTGCCAGCTCAAGGGGGTCCCCCCAAGAGACCCAGTACTTC. Residues: CASSRGSPQETQYF. The full variable domain, its missing parts supplied by reference TRBV18 and TRBJ2-5, is NAGVMQNPRHLVRRRGQEARLRCSPMKGHSHVYWYRQLPEEGLKFMVYLQKENIIDESGMPKERFSAEFPKEGPSILRIQQVVRGDSAAYFCASSRGSPQETQYFGPGTRLLVL.

The chain joins TRBV29-1 to TRBJ2-1; D remains unclear. The germline gives CDR1 SQVTM, CDR2 ANQGSEA. V was trimmed by 2 bases and J by 5 bases, leaving 16 bases between them. CDR3 length: 15 amino acids. The DNA for the CDR3 is TGCAGCGTTGAATCGCGCGGATCCCCAGACAATGAGCAGTTCTTC. Translated, it gives CSVESRGSPDNEQFF.